These T cell receptor beta chains were read from a single sample in a study of blood T cell repertoires in COVID-19. Measured with immunoSEQ multiplex PCR; TCRdb has only the in-frame clones, and not every one. The table has 95,000 to 150,000 clones, about 80% seen once. The sample consisted of peripheral blood. The receptor set was obtained from a man aged 40-55 years with active or convalescent COVID-19. Each CDR3 is given with its conserved first and last residue. The D gene is left open where the match is weak. Size is omitted from some rows. Given values are once, few, many or a class for expanded clones.

clone_size: -; j_call: TRBJ1-5; d_call: TRBD1; v_call: TRBV19; cdr3_nt: TGTGCCAGTAGTAGGGGACAGGGAAATCAGCCCCAGCATTTT; cdr3_aa: CASSRGQGNQPQHF
clone_size: -; j_call: TRBJ2-1; d_call: TRBD2; v_call: TRBV9; cdr3_nt: TGTGCCAGCAGCTTTCGACCGGGACTAGCGGGAGCGGGGAATGAGCAGTTCTTC; cdr3_aa: CASSFRPGLAGAGNEQFF
clone_size: -; j_call: TRBJ1-1; d_call: TRBD1; v_call: TRBV10-3; cdr3_nt: TGTGCCATCAGTCCAGGGGGCGCTGGGAACACTGAAGCTTTCTTT; cdr3_aa: CAISPGGAGNTEAFF
clone_size: -; j_call: TRBJ2-7; d_call: -; v_call: TRBV27; cdr3_nt: TGTGCCAGCAGTTTGTCGACTTCCTACGAGCAGTACTTC; cdr3_aa: CASSLSTSYEQYF
clone_size: once; j_call: TRBJ2-1; d_call: TRBD2; v_call: TRBV18; cdr3_nt: TGTGCCAGCTCACCACGCGTATCAGCGGGAGGGGACTACAATGAGCAGTTCTTC; cdr3_aa: CASSPRVSAGGDYNEQFF
clone_size: -; j_call: TRBJ2-6; d_call: -; v_call: TRBV7-8; cdr3_nt: TGTGCCAGCAGCCTCCCGGGACTGGACTTCTCTGGGGCCAACGTCCTGACTTTC; cdr3_aa: CASSLPGLDFSGANVLTF
clone_size: once; j_call: TRBJ2-3; d_call: TRBD2; v_call: TRBV3-1/TRBV3-2; cdr3_nt: TGTGCCAGCAGCCGACTAGCGGGAGAGAACACAGATACGCAGTATTTT; cdr3_aa: CASSRLAGENTDTQYF
clone_size: few; j_call: TRBJ1-3; d_call: -; v_call: TRBV6-5; cdr3_nt: TGTGCCAGCCGTTCTGGAAACACCATATATTTT; cdr3_aa: CASRSGNTIYF
clone_size: -; j_call: TRBJ2-5; d_call: TRBD2; v_call: TRBV27; cdr3_nt: TGTGCCAGCAGTTCCTCGACTAGCGGCCTCGGGGGGACCCAGTACTTC; cdr3_aa: CASSSSTSGLGGTQYF
clone_size: -; j_call: TRBJ1-1; d_call: TRBD1; v_call: TRBV19; cdr3_nt: TGTGCCAGTAGCCTGGCCGGTGGGACAGCTAACACTGAAGCTTTCTTT; cdr3_aa: CASSLAGGTANTEAFF
clone_size: few; j_call: TRBJ2-7; d_call: TRBD1; v_call: TRBV11-2; cdr3_nt: TGTGCCAGCGCGGAACAGGGGATGTACGAGCAGTACTTC; cdr3_aa: CASAEQGMYEQYF
clone_size: -; j_call: TRBJ2-7; d_call: TRBD2; v_call: TRBV27; cdr3_nt: TGTGCCAGCGTCTCACCGGGGGGGCCATACGAGCAGTACTTC; cdr3_aa: CASVSPGGPYEQYF
clone_size: -; j_call: TRBJ1-2; d_call: -; v_call: TRBV4-1; cdr3_nt: TGCGCCAGCAGCCAAGCCTCGACTACTTCCTATGGCTACACCTTC; cdr3_aa: CASSQASTTSYGYTF
clone_size: -; j_call: TRBJ2-5; d_call: -; v_call: TRBV5-4; cdr3_nt: TGTGCCAGCAGCTTGGGCGGGGCCGCGGAGACCCAGTACTTC; cdr3_aa: CASSLGGAAETQYF
clone_size: -; j_call: TRBJ2-5; d_call: TRBD1; v_call: TRBV9; cdr3_nt: TGTGCCAGCAGCGTAGACAGGGGACAAGAGACCCAGTACTTC; cdr3_aa: CASSVDRGQETQYF
clone_size: -; j_call: TRBJ2-2; d_call: TRBD2; v_call: TRBV2; cdr3_nt: TGTGCCAGCAGAGTCGGGGGGGCAATCGGGGAGCTGTTTTTT; cdr3_aa: CASRVGGAIGELFF
clone_size: -; j_call: TRBJ2-4; d_call: -; v_call: TRBV2; cdr3_nt: TGTGCCAGCAGTAAACAGGGTCCGGTTGTGAACATTCAGTACTTC; cdr3_aa: CASSKQGPVVNIQYF
clone_size: once; j_call: TRBJ1-6; d_call: -; v_call: TRBV3-1/TRBV3-2; cdr3_nt: TGTGCCAGCAGCCAAGATCCTGGCCTTGTTTCACCCCTCCACTTT; cdr3_aa: CASSQDPGLVSPLHF
clone_size: once; j_call: TRBJ1-1; d_call: TRBD1; v_call: TRBV11-2; cdr3_nt: TGTGCCAGCAGCTTAAGACACAGGGGCGAAAGGGCTGAAGCTTTCTTT; cdr3_aa: CASSLRHRGERAEAFF
clone_size: -; j_call: TRBJ2-7; d_call: TRBD1; v_call: TRBV27; cdr3_nt: TGTGCCAGCAGTAGGGACAGCTCCTACGAGCAGTACTTC; cdr3_aa: CASSRDSSYEQYF
clone_size: -; j_call: TRBJ1-2; d_call: -; v_call: TRBV18; cdr3_nt: TGTGCCAGCTCACCACCGGAGAGGGCTGGCTACACCTTC; cdr3_aa: CASSPPERAGYTF
clone_size: -; j_call: TRBJ1-3; d_call: TRBD1; v_call: TRBV5-4; cdr3_nt: TGTGCCAGCAGCTTGGGTCAGGGGGCTGGAAACACCATATATTTT; cdr3_aa: CASSLGQGAGNTIYF
clone_size: -; j_call: TRBJ1-2; d_call: -; v_call: TRBV30; cdr3_nt: TGTGCCTGGAGTTTGGTATCGAGTGGCTACACCTTC; cdr3_aa: CAWSLVSSGYTF
clone_size: few; j_call: TRBJ1-5; d_call: -; v_call: TRBV19; cdr3_nt: TGTGCCAGTACTCGGGGTCTCCCTGGGGGCAATCAGCCCCAGCATTTT; cdr3_aa: CASTRGLPGGNQPQHF
clone_size: -; j_call: TRBJ1-6; d_call: -; v_call: TRBV20-1; cdr3_nt: TGCAGTGCTAGTACAGGGTGGAATTCACCCCTCCACTTT; cdr3_aa: CSASTGWNSPLHF
clone_size: -; j_call: TRBJ2-1; d_call: -; v_call: TRBV7-9; cdr3_nt: TGTGCCAGCAGCCCAGCTAACAGTGAGCAGTTCTTC; cdr3_aa: CASSPANSEQFF
clone_size: few; j_call: TRBJ2-2; d_call: -; v_call: TRBV7-3; cdr3_nt: TGTGCCAGCAGCTTATCAAACACCGGGGAGCTGTTTTTT; cdr3_aa: CASSLSNTGELFF
clone_size: -; j_call: TRBJ1-2; d_call: -; v_call: TRBV9; cdr3_nt: TGTGCCAGCAGCCCTACACCCACAGGGCAGGGTGGCTACACCTTC; cdr3_aa: CASSPTPTGQGGYTF
clone_size: -; j_call: TRBJ2-1; d_call: -; v_call: TRBV27; cdr3_nt: TGTGCCAGCAAGACTCCCGGGAGAGGCAATGAGCAGTTCTTC; cdr3_aa: CASKTPGRGNEQFF
clone_size: -; j_call: TRBJ1-2; d_call: -; v_call: TRBV3-1/TRBV3-2; cdr3_nt: TGTGCCAGCAGCCTTGGCAGGGTCTATGGCTACACCTTC; cdr3_aa: CASSLGRVYGYTF
clone_size: few; j_call: TRBJ1-1; d_call: -; v_call: TRBV7-9; cdr3_nt: TGTGCCAGCAGCCCTCGACGGGAGAACACTGAAGCTTTCTTT; cdr3_aa: CASSPRRENTEAFF
clone_size: -; j_call: TRBJ1-5; d_call: -; v_call: TRBV6-1; cdr3_nt: TGTGCCAGCAGTGAACGGGGGGAGACCGGGTTAATCGGAGATAGCAATCAGCCCCAGCATTTT; cdr3_aa: CASSERGETGLIGDSNQPQHF
clone_size: -; j_call: TRBJ2-7; d_call: TRBD2; v_call: TRBV24-1; cdr3_nt: TGTGCCACCACAGTGGGAGGGCCGTGCGAGCAGTACTTC; cdr3_aa: CATTVGGPCEQYF
clone_size: -; j_call: TRBJ2-1; d_call: -; v_call: TRBV2; cdr3_nt: TGTGCCAGCAGTGAAGCACTTGGTGAGCAGTTCTTC; cdr3_aa: CASSEALGEQFF
clone_size: -; j_call: TRBJ1-1; d_call: -; v_call: TRBV19; cdr3_nt: TGTGCCACCACAGGGTCGGTTGAAGCTTTCTTT; cdr3_aa: CATTGSVEAFF
clone_size: -; j_call: TRBJ2-1; d_call: TRBD2; v_call: TRBV5-1; cdr3_nt: TGCGCCAGCAGCTTGGGTGCGGGGGGATTGAGCTCCTACAATGAGCAGTTCTTC; cdr3_aa: CASSLGAGGLSSYNEQFF
clone_size: few; j_call: TRBJ1-1; d_call: TRBD1; v_call: TRBV28; cdr3_nt: TGTGCCAGCAGTTCGCTGGGACAGGGTGAAGCTTTCTTT; cdr3_aa: CASSSLGQGEAFF
clone_size: -; j_call: TRBJ1-2; d_call: -; v_call: TRBV6-5; cdr3_nt: TGTGCCAGCAAGAGGGTGGGGGAGGAGGGCTACACCTTC; cdr3_aa: CASKRVGEEGYTF
clone_size: -; j_call: TRBJ1-3; d_call: -; v_call: TRBV30; cdr3_nt: TGTGCCTGGATGTTCCGCTCTGGAAACACCATATATTTT; cdr3_aa: CAWMFRSGNTIYF
clone_size: -; j_call: TRBJ2-7; d_call: TRBD1; v_call: TRBV6-2/TRBV6-3; cdr3_nt: TGTGCCAGCAGCAAGGGACAGGGTACTCTCTACGAGCAGTACTTC; cdr3_aa: CASSKGQGTLYEQYF
clone_size: -; j_call: TRBJ1-6; d_call: TRBD1; v_call: TRBV5-4; cdr3_nt: TGTGCCAGCAGCTCCCGGGACAGGGGTTCACCCCTCCACTTT; cdr3_aa: CASSSRDRGSPLHF
clone_size: few; j_call: TRBJ2-2; d_call: TRBD1; v_call: TRBV18; cdr3_nt: TGTGCCAGCTCGTATTCCGGGACAGTGAACACCGGGGAGCTGTTTTTT; cdr3_aa: CASSYSGTVNTGELFF
clone_size: -; j_call: TRBJ2-1; d_call: TRBD2; v_call: TRBV7-2; cdr3_nt: TGTGCCAGCAGCTTAGGTGGGACGGGGGGGCGCAATGAGCAGTTCTTC; cdr3_aa: CASSLGGTGGRNEQFF